Reported below is one T cell receptor beta chain. Authors' processing steps: Estimated nucleated cell counts came from reference gene primer amplification. Assay used: immunoSEQ multiplex PCR; TCRdb lists only in-frame clones, some missing. The D gene and trimming were derived from the DNA, and the V and J assignments and clone size from that table. The sample has 190,000 or so clones, approximately 83% seen once; the top ten hold 6% to 8%. Germline CDR1 reads MNHEY; CDR2 reads SVGAGI. V was trimmed by 10 bases and J by 9 bases, leaving 19 bases between them. The CDR3 is 14 amino acids. The data originate from a study of blood T cell repertoires in COVID-19. Study details: The United States, Italy and Spain supplied acute and convalescent COVID-19 samples. From T cells, B-cell-depleted T cells, or PBMCs came the material, which was cDNA or gDNA.

Participant-given clinical history determined each cohort assignment. The rearrangement joins TRBV6-5 to TRBJ1-6; D perhaps matches TRBD1 (6 bases). Specimen: PBMCs or T cells enriched from blood (not recorded which). The sequence derives from a man between 40 and 49 years old who had recovered from COVID-19. CDR3 residues: CATTRGIGVSPLHF. Here the CDR3 DNA reads TGTGCCACCACCAGGGGTATCGGAGTTTCACCCCTCCACTTT.